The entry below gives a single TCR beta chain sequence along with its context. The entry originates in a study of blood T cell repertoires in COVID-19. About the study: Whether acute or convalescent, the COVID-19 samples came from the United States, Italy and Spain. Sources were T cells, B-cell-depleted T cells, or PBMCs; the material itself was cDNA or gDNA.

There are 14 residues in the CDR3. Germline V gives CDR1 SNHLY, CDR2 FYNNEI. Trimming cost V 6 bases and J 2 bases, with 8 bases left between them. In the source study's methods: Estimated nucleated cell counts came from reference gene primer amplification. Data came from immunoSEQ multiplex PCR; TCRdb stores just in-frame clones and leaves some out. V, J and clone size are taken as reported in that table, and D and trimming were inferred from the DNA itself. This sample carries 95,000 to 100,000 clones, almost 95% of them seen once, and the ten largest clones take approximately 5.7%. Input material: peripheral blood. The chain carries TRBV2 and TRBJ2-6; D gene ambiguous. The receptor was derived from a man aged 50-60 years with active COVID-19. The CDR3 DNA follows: TGTGCCAGCAGGTCTGGGCCTGGGGCCAACGTCCTGACTTTC. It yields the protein CASRSGPGANVLTF.